A selection of T cell receptor beta chains follows, all from one sample in a study of T cell responses to AZD1222 COVID-19 vaccine. This table comes from immunoSEQ multiplex PCR, and its TCRdb copy is limited to in-frame clones, with some not included. The sample contains about 150,000 clones, approximately 90% of which appear only once. Sequences were derived from peripheral blood, sampled on day 0 of AZD1222 vaccination. The receptors were gathered from an adult in good health. Both conserved end residues are part of each CDR3. Each record gives: J gene, V gene, D gene, clone size, CDR3 protein, CDR3 DNA. The D gene is left open where the match is weak. Rows may omit the clone size; those that give it use once, few, many or a size class.

TRBJ2-1,TRBV15,TRBD2,-,CATSRDGSGVYNEQFF,TGTGCCACCAGCAGAGATGGTAGCGGGGTCTACAATGAGCAGTTCTTC
TRBJ2-7,TRBV3-1/TRBV3-2,-,few,CASSQADGYEQYF,TGTGCCAGCAGCCAGGCGGACGGCTACGAGCAGTACTTC
TRBJ2-3,TRBV6-5,-,-,CASRDRSTDTQYF,TGTGCCAGCAGGGACAGAAGCACAGATACGCAGTATTTT
TRBJ2-1,TRBV19,TRBD1,-,CASNGRGYYEQFF,TGTGCCAGTAACGGCAGGGGGTATTATGAGCAGTTCTTC
TRBJ2-3,TRBV7-2,TRBD2,few,CASSSSRGYTDTQYF,TGTGCCAGCAGCTCTTCGCGGGGGTACACAGATACGCAGTATTTT
TRBJ1-4,TRBV30,TRBD1,-,CAAAFRDRDEKLFF,TGTGCCGCAGCATTCCGGGACAGAGATGAAAAACTGTTTTTT
TRBJ2-3,TRBV7-2,-,-,CASSLSRDGDTQYF,TGTGCCAGCAGCTTAAGTCGGGACGGAGATACGCAGTATTTT
TRBJ1-1,TRBV7-2,-,-,CASSLGPTEAFF,TGTGCCAGCAGCCTAGGACCCACTGAAGCTTTCTTT
TRBJ2-3,TRBV9,TRBD2,-,CASSYSGLYTDTQYF,TGTGCCAGCAGCTATAGCGGGCTATACACAGATACGCAGTATTTT
TRBJ1-4,TRBV2,TRBD1,-,CASRRTGDEKLFF,TGTGCCAGCAGGCGGACAGGGGATGAAAAACTGTTTTTT
TRBJ1-2,TRBV19,-,-,CASSIDRWGNYGYTF,TGTGCCAGTAGTATAGATCGGTGGGGCAACTATGGCTACACCTTC
TRBJ1-1,TRBV28,-,-,CASRRQVGGTEAFF,TGTGCCAGCAGACGACAGGTCGGAGGCACTGAAGCTTTCTTT
TRBJ1-4,TRBV19,-,-,CASRIQGLGGTNEKLFF,TGTGCCAGTAGAATACAGGGCCTTGGCGGAACTAATGAAAAACTGTTTTTT
TRBJ1-2,TRBV3-1/TRBV3-2,-,-,CASSPQGIAGDGYTF,TGTGCCAGCAGCCCACAGGGTATCGCGGGGGATGGCTACACCTTC
TRBJ2-3,TRBV7-2,-,once,CASSLPGAPDTQYF,TGTGCTAGCAGCTTACCGGGAGCGCCAGATACGCAGTATTTT
TRBJ1-2,TRBV19,-,few,CASSATGNYGYTF,TGTGCCAGTAGTGCGACGGGTAACTATGGCTACACCTTC
TRBJ1-1,TRBV28,-,-,CASSLRNRVVFVEAFF,TGTGCCAGCAGTTTGCGGAACAGGGTTGTTTTCGTCGAAGCTTTCTTT
TRBJ1-2,TRBV18,TRBD1,once,CASSPPDRGLRDYGYTF,TGTGCCAGCTCACCCCCGGACAGGGGGCTTCGCGACTATGGCTACACCTTC
TRBJ1-2,TRBV27,-,-,CASRSLNYGYTF,TGTGCCAGCCGATCCCTGAACTATGGCTACACCTTC
TRBJ2-7,TRBV5-1,-,-,CASSLAAAGRREQYF,TGCGCCAGCAGCTTGGCCGCCGCTGGAAGGCGCGAGCAGTACTTC
TRBJ1-2,TRBV27,-,-,CASSLRVPPDGYTF,TGTGCCAGCAGTTTACGGGTGCCGCCGGATGGCTACACCTTC
TRBJ1-1,TRBV10-3,-,-,CAISESFRGTEAFF,TGTGCCATCAGTGAGTCGTTCCGGGGCACTGAAGCTTTCTTT
TRBJ2-3,TRBV19,TRBD2,-,CASISPGLGTDTQYF,TGTGCCAGTATCTCACCGGGACTAGGCACAGATACGCAGTATTTT
TRBJ1-1,TRBV13,-,once,CASSLAPMTEAFF,TGTGCCAGCAGCTTAGCGCCGATGACTGAAGCTTTCTTT
TRBJ1-1,TRBV5-4,-,-,CASSLAGINTEAFF,TGTGCCAGCAGCTTGGCCGGGATCAACACTGAAGCTTTCTTT
TRBJ1-5,TRBV10-3,TRBD1,-,CAIRGTGEDQPQHF,TGTGCCATCAGGGGGACAGGGGAGGATCAGCCCCAGCATTTT
TRBJ1-2,TRBV6-5,-,once,CASSWSRAGSGYTF,TGTGCCAGCAGTTGGTCCCGGGCCGGCAGTGGCTACACCTTC
TRBJ1-2,TRBV5-6,TRBD1,-,CASDRGGDGYTF,TGTGCCAGCGACAGGGGCGGGGATGGCTACACCTTC
TRBJ1-3,TRBV19,-,-,CASSIYGLSSGNTIYF,TGTGCCAGTAGTATATACGGCCTTAGCTCTGGAAACACCATATATTTT
TRBJ2-2,TRBV6-5,-,-,CASSYPKVGGELFF,TGTGCCAGCAGTTACCCCAAAGTAGGCGGGGAGCTGTTTTTT
TRBJ1-3,TRBV19,TRBD1,-,CASSTQGALGGNTIYF,TGTGCCAGTAGTACTCAGGGGGCTCTGGGTGGAAACACCATATATTTT
TRBJ2-1,TRBV10-1,-,-,CASSEARYNEQFF,TGCGCCAGCAGTGAAGCTAGATACAATGAGCAGTTCTTC
TRBJ2-7,TRBV28,TRBD2,-,CASSSTGLAGRDEQYF,TGTGCCAGCAGTTCTACGGGACTAGCGGGACGAGACGAGCAGTACTTC
TRBJ2-5,TRBV28,TRBD2,-,CASNIGLAGFGKETQYF,TGTGCCAGCAATATTGGACTAGCGGGGTTCGGTAAAGAGACCCAGTACTTC
TRBJ2-7,TRBV5-8,-,-,CASSLVLAFYEQYF,TGTGCCAGCAGCTTGGTCCTGGCATTCTACGAGCAGTACTTC
TRBJ2-5,TRBV10-1,-,few,CASSRSGAAETQYF,TGCGCCAGCAGTCGCTCGGGGGCTGCAGAGACCCAGTACTTC
TRBJ2-7,TRBV4-1,-,-,CASSQVSGGREQYF,TGCGCCAGCAGCCAAGTTTCAGGGGGGCGAGAGCAGTACTTC
TRBJ1-4,TRBV6-2/TRBV6-3,TRBD1,-,CASSYSQGAREKLFF,TGTGCCAGCAGTTACTCCCAGGGGGCGCGTGAAAAACTGTTTTTT
TRBJ1-6,TRBV4-2,-,-,CASSQDRAGYSYNSPLHF,TGTGCCAGCAGCCAAGATCGGGCAGGCTACTCATATAATTCACCCCTCCACTTT
TRBJ2-7,TRBV13,-,-,CASSSPIPTGSYEQYF,TGTGCCAGCAGCTCCCCAATACCGACAGGTAGCTACGAGCAGTACTTC
TRBJ1-2,TRBV19,-,-,CASSLTVGQHGYTF,TGTGCCAGTAGTTTAACGGTTGGACAGCATGGCTACACCTTC
TRBJ1-5,TRBV24-1,-,-,CATSDLDGCNQPQHF,TGTGCCACCAGTGATTTGGACGGTTGCAATCAGCCCCAGCATTTT
TRBJ2-7,TRBV19,TRBD1,few,CASSTRQGAYEQYF,TGTGCCAGTAGTACTCGGCAGGGGGCCTACGAGCAGTACTTC
TRBJ2-2,TRBV10-3,TRBD1,once,CAIRLRTGNTGELFF,TGTGCCATCAGGCTCAGGACAGGGAACACCGGGGAGCTGTTTTTT
TRBJ2-1,TRBV6-6,-,-,CASSYSTIVRRNEQFF,TGTGCCAGCAGTTACTCGACGATCGTACGGAGAAATGAGCAGTTCTTC
TRBJ1-5,TRBV2,-,once,CASSGGSNQPQHF,TGTGCCAGCAGCGGGGGGAGCAATCAGCCCCAGCATTTT
TRBJ1-1,TRBV7-9,-,once,CASSPTLGGNLMNTEAFF,TGTGCCAGCAGCCCAACTTTGGGCGGGAACCTTATGAACACTGAAGCTTTCTTT
TRBJ1-1,TRBV28,-,once,CASSLSQGWAGKGTEAFF,TGTGCCAGCAGTCTATCCCAAGGCTGGGCAGGAAAAGGCACTGAAGCTTTCTTT
TRBJ2-1,TRBV28,TRBD2,-,CASSSGREGEQFF,TGTGCCAGCAGTTCCGGCAGGGAGGGCGAGCAGTTCTTC
TRBJ2-7,TRBV6-1,-,-,CASSEGVFEQYF,TGTGCCAGCAGTGAAGGAGTTTTCGAGCAGTACTTC